This T cell receptor (beta chain) emerged from a study of blood T cell repertoires in COVID-19. The CDR3 consists of 15 residues. V was clipped by 3 bases and J by 4 bases; unmatched bases: 2. CDR1 is MDHEN, CDR2 SYDVKM, per germline. In the original processing: Reference gene primer amplification gave nucleated cell count estimates. Repertoires were generated with immunoSEQ multiplex PCR, while TCRdb's copy carries only in-frame clones and drops some. V and J calls and clone size come straight from that table; D and trimming were deduced from the DNA. This sample yields 150,000 or so clones, of which about nine tenths are seen a single time; under 7.5% belongs to the top ten.

Sequencing was done on a sample of peripheral blood. The rearrangement joins TRBV28 to TRBJ2-1, with 11 bases identical to TRBD2. This TCR derives from a man aged 80 or over with acute or convalescent COVID-19. The CDR3 protein is CASSLASGGYNEQFF. The CDR3 nucleotides are TGTGCCAGCAGTTTGGCTAGCGGGGGGTACAATGAGCAGTTCTTC.